A single sample is the source of the 20 T cell receptor beta chains below, sequenced in a study of cytomegalovirus exposure and HLA in healthy donors. The PCR had 60 Vbeta and 13 Jbeta primers. Sequencing used immunoSEQ multiplex PCR; TCRdb keeps in-frame clones, though not all of them. Of about 150,000 clones listed, around 82% are singletons. The sample consisted of PBMCs. Every receptor here comes from a woman aged 50 to 60 in good health and CMV-seropositive.

V usage is TRBV7-8 and J usage is TRBJ2-7, with D possibly being TRBD1 (5 bases). In germline, CDR1 is SGHVS, CDR2 FQNEAQ. This CDR3 has 19 residues. V was clipped by 4 bases and J by 1 base, with 26 bases between them. CDR3 DNA sequence: TGTGCCAGCAGCTCCCCACGAACTAACAGGCCACGAGAATCCTACGAGCAGTACTTC. It yields the protein CASSSPRTNRPRESYEQYF.

The chain recombines TRBV5-4 with TRBJ2-7; tentative D call: TRBD1 (6 bases). CDR1 is SGHNT and CDR2 is YYREEE in the germline V gene (reference sequence). The V end was cut by 2 bases, the J end by 7 bases, with 13 bases between. The CDR3 runs to 13 residues. CDR3 sequence reads: CASSFGAGEEQYF. The CDR3 nucleotides are TGTGCCAGCAGCTTTGGGGCAGGGGAAGAGCAGTACTTC.

This clone came up a few times. The chain links TRBV19 to TRBJ2-6; 8 nucleotides match TRBD1. This CDR3 has 17 amino acids. J gave up 2 bases and V 6 bases, and 9 bases lay outside the gene matches. Germline-derived CDR1 and CDR2 are LNHDA and SQIVND (reference sequence). As DNA, the CDR3 is TGTGCCAGTAGACGGACAGGGCGACTTGCTGGGGCCAACGTCCTGACTTTC. Translated, it gives CASRRTGRLAGANVLTF.

The chain couples TRBV6-1 to TRBJ2-3; TRBD2 matches at 7 bases. With V trimmed by 6 bases and J by 5 bases, 8 bases remained unmatched. The CDR3 contains 14 residues. Germline CDR1 reads MNHNS; CDR2 reads SASEGT. The CDR3 region is CASRLGGSGDTQYF. CDR3 nucleotides: TGTGCCAGCAGACTGGGGGGGTCGGGAGATACGCAGTATTTT.

The chain employs TRBV7-9 and TRBJ2-3; 9 positions agree with TRBD1. This CDR3 region has 15 residues. The V gene's germline CDR1 is SEHNR and CDR2 FQNEAQ (reference sequence). Trimming cost V 5 bases and J 7 bases; bases outside gene matches: 10. CDR3 sequence (DNA): TGTGCCAGCAGCAAAACACAGGGGGCGCCTAATACGCAGTATTTT. Encoded protein: CASSKTQGAPNTQYF. Combining the CDR3 with reference TRBV7-9 and TRBJ2-3 gives the whole variable domain DTGVSQNPRHKITKRGQNVTFRCDPISEHNRLYWYRQTLGQGPEFLTYFQNEAQLEKSRLLSDRFSAERPKGSFSTLEIQRTEQGDSAMYLCASSKTQGAPNTQYFGPGTRLTVL.

This clone was recorded once. The J gene is TRBJ1-5, the V gene TRBV19; 9 nucleotides align to TRBD1. The CDR3 is 16 amino acids. Germline-derived CDR1 and CDR2 are LNHDA and SQIVND (reference sequence). V shed 6 bases and J 5 bases; nucleotides not matched to a gene: 11. Written as DNA, the CDR3 is TGTGCCAGTAGCAGTATAACAGGGACAGGGTATCAGCCCCAGCATTTT. Its protein product is CASSSITGTGYQPQHF.

The rearrangement joins TRBV19 to TRBJ2-3, with D possibly matching TRBD2 (6 bases). This CDR3 is built from 16 residues. The V end lost 6 bases, the J end lost 1 base, and 17 bases lay between the germline ends. Germline V gene lookup returns CDR1 LNHDA and CDR2 SQIVND (reference sequence). The CDR3 spells CASSIQGVAGTDTQYF. CDR3 coding DNA: TGTGCCAGTAGCATTCAAGGGGTAGCGGGCACAGATACGCAGTATTTT.

This rearrangement joins TRBV27 to TRBJ1-4; D gene uncertain. Germline CDR1 MNHEY, CDR2 SMNVEV (reference sequence). V gave up 2 bases and J gave up 0 bases, with 10 bases separating them. The CDR3 runs 16 residues. The CDR3 here is CASSLRVGATNEKLFF. In nucleotides, the CDR3 is TGTGCCAGCAGTTTAAGAGTCGGAGCAACTAATGAAAAACTGTTTTTT.

The CDR3 DNA reads TGTGCCATCCAGGATTACAATGAGCAGTTCTTC. Protein sequence: CAIQDYNEQFF. The V call is TRBV10-3, the J call TRBJ2-1, with D hard to call. This CDR3 contains 11 residues. Germline V CDR1 and CDR2: ENHRY, SYGVKD. Trimming removed 8 bases at V and 4 bases at J, with 6 bases between.

The V gene is TRBV5-1, the J gene TRBJ2-1; D is possibly TRBD1 (5 bases). This CDR3 is 13 amino acids long. CDR1 SGHRS and CDR2 YFSETQ come from the germline V gene. V was shortened by 2 bases and J by 4 bases, with 7 bases between the two germline ends. The CDR3 coding sequence is TGCGCCAGCAGCTTCCAGGGTTACAATGAGCAGTTCTTC. It yields the protein CASSFQGYNEQFF.

J is TRBJ2-2 and V is TRBV30, with 8 bases that match TRBD1. Germline CDR1 is GTSNPN and CDR2 is SVGIG (reference sequence). The CDR3 has 13 amino acids. V was pared by 2 bases and J by 9 bases, with 5 bases of the junction left unmatched. The CDR3 loop reads CAWSKDRARELFF. CDR3 DNA: TGTGCCTGGAGTAAGGACAGGGCTAGGGAGCTGTTTTTT.

The CDR3: CASSIVAGELFF. The CDR3 region has the DNA TGTGCCAGCAGCATCGTAGCCGGGGAGCTGTTTTTT. The rearrangement uses TRBV9 and TRBJ2-2; D gene unclear. The germline V gene encodes CDR1 SGDLS and CDR2 YYNGEE. CDR3 length: 12 residues. V lost 4 bases, J lost 6 bases, and 7 bases lay in between. Full variable domain (rest looked up from reference TRBV9 and TRBJ2-2): DSGVTQTPKHLITATGQRVTLRCSPRSGDLSVYWYQQSLDQGLQFLIQYYNGEERAKGNILERFSAQQFPDLHSELNLSSLELGDSALYFCASSIVAGELFFGEGSRLTVL.

This clone was counted a single time. This chain uses TRBV27 with TRBJ2-7, with D possibly being TRBD2 (7 bases). Per germline, CDR1 MNHEY and CDR2 SMNVEV (reference sequence). V was pared by 11 bases and J by 1 base, with 15 bases between. This CDR3 comprises 13 residues. The CDR3 DNA reads as TGTGCCTGCACGGGGGGCCTATCCTACGAGCAGTACTTC. Amino acids: CACTGGLSYEQYF.

This clone came up once. V is TRBV19 and J is TRBJ1-1; D ambiguous. Germline values: CDR1 LNHDA, CDR2 SQIVND (reference sequence). The CDR3 runs 13 residues. V was pared by 3 bases and J by 0 bases, with 5 bases between. CDR3 sequence: CASSISLNTEAFF. The CDR3 region has the DNA TGTGCCAGTAGTATCTCTCTGAACACTGAAGCTTTCTTT.

This clone was observed a single time. The chain employs TRBV18 and TRBJ2-5; 8 positions match TRBD2. Looked up from germline, CDR1 is KGHSH and CDR2 is LQKENI. The ends lost 4 bases at V and 7 bases at J; junction bases unmatched: 11. This CDR3 is built from 15 residues. CDR3 DNA sequence: TGTGCCAGCTCACAGCGAACTAGCCGGGAGGGGACCCAGTACTTC. This gives the protein CASSQRTSREGTQYF.

In regard to this clone: Its ends do not fully match the called genes, so a read error is possible. The rearrangement uses TRBV7-9 and TRBJ2-5, with D tentatively TRBD1 (6 bases). The CDR3 extends over 15 amino acids. In germline, CDR1 is SEHNR, CDR2 FQNEAQ (reference sequence). The CDR3 DNA follows: TGTTCCAGCAGCCAACTCAGGGGATATCAAGAGACCCAGTACTTC. The encoded protein is CSSSQLRGYQETQYF. Based on the CDR3 plus reference TRBV7-9 and TRBJ2-5, the full variable domain is DTGVSQNPRHKITKRGQNVTFRCDPISEHNRLYWYRQTLGQGPEFLTYFQNEAQLEKSRLLSDRFSAERPKGSFSTLEIQRTEQGDSAMYLCSSSQLRGYQETQYFGPGTRLLVL.

The V and J genes are TRBV5-1 and TRBJ2-1, with TRBD1 matching over 9 bases. The V segment lost 8 bases and the J segment 8 bases; nucleotides outside the gene matches: 14. CDR1 and CDR2 (germline): SGHRS, YFSETQ. The CDR3 consists of 15 residues. CDR3 nucleotide sequence: TGCGCCAGTACTAAGTGGGACAGGGTGGGTGATGAGCAGTTCTTC. Protein: CASTKWDRVGDEQFF.

The chain carries TRBV5-6 and TRBJ1-2; D call uncertain. Trimming removed 4 bases from V and 3 bases from J, with 16 bases in between. From germline, CDR1 is SGHDT and CDR2 YYEEEE. The CDR3 is 15 amino acids. The CDR3 DNA sequence: TGTGCCAGCAGCCGCGCGCGACGGGGTGACTATGGCTACACCTTC. Translated: CASSRARRGDYGYTF. The whole variable domain, filled in from reference TRBV5-6 and TRBJ1-2, reads DAGVTQSPTHLIKTRGQQVTLRCSPKSGHDTVSWYQQALGQGPQFIFQYYEEEERQRGNFPDRFSGHQFPNYSSELNVNALLLGDSALYLCASSRARRGDYGYTFGSGTRLTVV.

V usage is TRBV4-3 and J usage is TRBJ2-1, with 7 bases lining up with TRBD2. Germline assignment: CDR1 LGHNA and CDR2 YSLEER. V gave up 4 bases and J gave up 0 bases; unmatched junction bases: 6. This CDR3 is built from 16 residues. This CDR3 reads CASSRHGGSSYNEQFF. CDR3 nucleotides: TGCGCCAGCAGCCGCCACGGGGGGTCCTCCTACAATGAGCAGTTCTTC.

This chain connects TRBV6-6 to TRBJ2-7, with a tentative D call TRBD1 (5 bases). This CDR3 is built from 12 residues. Trimming took off 8 bases at V and 2 bases at J, with 10 bases between the two ends. From germline, CDR1 is MNHNY and CDR2 SVGAGI (reference sequence). The CDR3 DNA is TGTGCCAGCTCCGACAGAGCCTACGAGCAGTACTTC. Its protein is CASSDRAYEQYF.